These 30 T cell receptor beta chains were all obtained from the same sample, sequenced in a study of vaccination and CD4 T cells after COVID-19. Treatment denoted: approximately nine-day PBMC culture with coronavirus spike peptide pools or control peptides (ViraFEST assay). Their cognate antigens are unknown. Sequenced with the Oncomine TCR Beta short-read assay was DNA taken from cultured CD4+ T cells. In TCRdb, the PCR reads were re-called with MiXCR into one record per CDR3 protein. The sample consists of over 25,000 distinct CDR3 sequences, about 60% of them appearing once. Specimen: CD4+ T cells from blood, cultured in vitro, collected after SARS-CoV-2 vaccination. The receptors here all came from a human donor who received a COVID-19 vaccine.

This chain connects TRBV19 to TRBJ1-2; the match to TRBD1 covers 7 bases. Germline CDR1 LNHDA, CDR2 SQIVND (reference sequence). Unmatched junction bases numbered 5, after V lost 7 bases and J lost 3 bases. The CDR3 loop spans 13 amino acids. The CDR3 DNA follows: TGTGCCAGTATACCACAGGGGTACTATGGCTACACCTTC. Its translation: CASIPQGYYGYTF. Combining the CDR3 with reference TRBV19 and TRBJ1-2 gives the whole variable domain DGGITQSPKYLFRKEGQNVTLSCEQNLNHDAMYWYRQDPGQGLRLIYYSQIVNDFQKGDIAEGYSVSREKKESFPLTVTSAQKNPTAFYLCASIPQGYYGYTFGSGTRLTVV.

The sample holds one count of this clonotype. This chain connects TRBV20-1 to TRBJ2-1; tentatively, D is TRBD1 or TRBD2 (5 bases each). V gave up 3 bases and J gave up 2 bases, with 14 bases separating them. The CDR3 covers 15 residues. The germline V gene has CDR1 DFQATT and CDR2 SNEGSKA (reference sequence). The CDR3 is CSARSGTSPYNEQFF. As DNA, the CDR3 is TGCAGTGCTAGGTCTGGGACCTCTCCCTACAATGAGCAGTTCTTC.

As DNA, the CDR3 is TGTGCCAGTAGTATAGGGACCGAGTTATTGGAGCAGTACTTC. Protein: CASSIGTELLEQYF. The V and J genes are TRBV19 and TRBJ2-7; D is ambiguous. The CDR3 spans 14 residues. V was cut by 1 base and J by 7 bases, with 14 bases left in between. Germline CDR1 is LNHDA and CDR2 is SQIVND (reference sequence).

This chain uses TRBV7-9 with TRBJ1-6; D ambiguous. The CDR3 has 16 amino acids. Per germline, CDR1 SEHNR and CDR2 FQNEAQ (reference sequence). The V end was cut by 2 bases, the J end by 9 bases, with 17 bases between. Written as DNA, the CDR3 is TGTGCCAGCAGCTTACGGACGATCCTACCGGGTTCACCCCTCCACTTT. Its translation is CASSLRTILPGSPLHF. Using reference TRBV7-9 and TRBJ1-6 for the parts outside the CDR3, the full variable domain is DTGVSQNPRHKITKRGQNVTFRCDPISEHNRLYWYRQTLGQGPEFLTYFQNEAQLEKSRLLSDRFSAERPKGSFSTLEIQRTEQGDSAMYLCASSLRTILPGSPLHFGNGTRLTVT.

The rearrangement joins TRBV19 to TRBJ1-5, with 10 bases matching TRBD1. The CDR3 totals 14 residues. V lost 6 bases to trimming and J lost 6 bases; unmatched junction nucleotides: 5. Germline V gene sequence: CDR1 LNHDA, CDR2 SQIVND (reference sequence). The CDR3 here is CASSPTGGGQPQHF. As DNA, the CDR3 is TGTGCCAGTAGCCCGACAGGGGGCGGTCAGCCCCAGCATTTT.

The genes are TRBV20-1 and TRBJ1-2; 9 nucleotides line up with TRBD1. The CDR3 covers 13 residues. From germline, CDR1 is DFQATT and CDR2 SNEGSKA (reference sequence). V dropped 6 bases and J dropped 3; count of bases not matched to a gene: 5. As DNA, the CDR3 is TGCAGTGCAAACAGGGGGCTCGACTATGGCTACACCTTC. The encoded protein is CSANRGLDYGYTF.

This clonotype was found a few times. The chain is built from TRBV20-1 and TRBJ1-5; D possibly corresponds to TRBD1 (6 bases). This CDR3 is built from 15 residues. Germline V CDR1 and CDR2: DFQATT, SNEGSKA (reference sequence). V was clipped by 0 bases and J by 3 bases, with 12 bases between them. CDR3 residues: CSARDMSGDNQPQHF. The CDR3 DNA sequence: TGCAGTGCTAGAGATATGTCAGGGGACAATCAGCCCCAGCATTTT.

V is TRBV7-9 and J is TRBJ1-4; 10 bases match TRBD1. V gave up 5 bases and J gave up 8 bases; unmatched junction bases: 5. The CDR3 length is 14 residues. The germline CDR1 and CDR2 sequences are SEHNR and FQNEAQ (reference sequence). The chain's CDR3 is CASSTGQGQEKLFF. CDR3 DNA sequence: TGTGCCAGCAGCACGGGACAGGGGCAGGAAAAACTGTTTTTT. The complete variable domain, with remaining parts taken from reference TRBV7-9 and TRBJ1-4, reads DTGVSQNPRHKITKRGQNVTFRCDPISEHNRLYWYRQTLGQGPEFLTYFQNEAQLEKSRLLSDRFSAERPKGSFSTLEIQRTEQGDSAMYLCASSTGQGQEKLFFGSGTQLSVL.

The rearrangement links TRBV15 to TRBJ1-2; D may be TRBD1 (6 bases). The V gene's germline CDR1 is LNHNV and CDR2 YYDKDF (reference sequence). The CDR3 is 15 amino acids. V lost 2 bases and J lost 8, with 18 bases in between. The CDR3 DNA reads as TGTGCCACCAGCAGACCCGAGCGGGGGGCTGGCGGCTACACCTTC. This codes for CATSRPERGAGGYTF.

The V call is TRBV30, the J call TRBJ2-2; 12 bases fit TRBD1. The CDR3 runs 16 residues. CDR1 is GTSNPN, CDR2 SVGIG, per germline (reference sequence). With V trimmed by 4 bases and J by 6 bases, 9 bases remained unmatched. The CDR3 DNA is TGTGCCTGGATAGGGACAGGGGGCGGAGGATCCGGGGAGCTGTTTTTT. This translates into CAWIGTGGGGSGELFF.

V gene TRBV2 combines with J gene TRBJ1-2; D is uncertain. The germline V gene has CDR1 SNHLY and CDR2 FYNNEI. The V and J ends lost 6 bases and 6 bases respectively, with 23 bases between them. This CDR3 has 16 amino acids. The CDR3 bases are TGTGCCAGCAGGGAAACGACCCCACAGAGCATGGATGGCTACACCTTC. Residues: CASRETTPQSMDGYTF.

This clonotype was recorded only once. CDR3 loop: CASSLEPAGYTF. The CDR3 nucleotides read TGTGCCAGCAGTTTAGAACCTGCTGGCTACACCTTC. The chain has TRBV12-3 or TRBV12-4 and TRBJ1-2, with D hard to call. This CDR3 spans 12 amino acids. V shed 1 base and J shed 7 bases, with 7 bases lying between them.

The V call is TRBV10-3, the J call TRBJ1-5, with 11 bases that match TRBD1. The CDR3 runs to 17 residues. Trimming cost V 7 bases and J 3 bases; bases outside gene matches: 11. Germline values: CDR1 ENHRY, CDR2 SYGVKD. The CDR3 coding sequence is TGTGCCATCATCGGGACAGGGGGGCGGTGGGACAATCAGCCCCAGCATTTT. It specifies CAIIGTGGRWDNQPQHF.

J is TRBJ1-6 and V is TRBV21-1; TRBD1 is the table's D call and was not checked against the DNA. TRBV21-1 is a pseudogene locus. The CDR3 has 18 amino acids. CDR3 sequence reads: CASSKGTGSRPYNSPLHF. DNA for the CDR3: TGTGCCAGCAGCAAAGGGACAGGGAGTCGCCCCTATAATTCACCCCTCCACTTT.

This clonotype was seen a handful of times. The V call is TRBV20-1, the J call TRBJ2-1; a possible D gene is TRBD2 (6 bases). CDR3 length: 14 amino acids. Deletions cut 5 bases from V and 0 bases from J, with 11 bases between. CDR1 is DFQATT, CDR2 SNEGSKA, per germline (reference sequence). The CDR3 nucleotides read TGCAGTGCTGAGGCGGGGTCCTCCTACAATGAGCAGTTCTTC. Translating it yields CSAEAGSSYNEQFF.

The CDR3 loop is CSAGQGASGEKLFF. CDR3 bases: TGCAGTGCTGGACAGGGGGCCTCAGGTGAAAAACTGTTTTTT. The rearrangement uses TRBV20-1 and TRBJ1-4, with TRBD1 identical over 11 bases. Germline values: CDR1 DFQATT, CDR2 SNEGSKA (reference sequence). The CDR3 contains 14 residues. J was trimmed by 7 bases and V by 5 bases; bases with no gene match: 6.

This clonotype turned up a few times. This sequence joins TRBV20-1 and TRBJ2-3; 8 bases are a match to TRBD2. Germline CDR1 reads DFQATT; CDR2 reads SNEGSKA (reference sequence). With 3 bases clipped from V and 1 base from J, the junction kept 3 bases outside the gene matches. The CDR3 is made up of 14 amino acids. CDR3 DNA sequence: TGCAGTGCTAGGAGGCGGGGGGGCACAGATACGCAGTATTTT. This translates into CSARRRGGTDTQYF.

This rearrangement joins TRBV12-3 or TRBV12-4 to TRBJ2-6; D is uncertain. V was trimmed by 8 bases and J by 4 bases, leaving 9 bases between them. The CDR3 has 13 residues. The CDR3 nucleotides are TGTGCCAGCGCTGAGAAGGGGGCCAACGTCCTGACTTTC. Its translation: CASAEKGANVLTF.

The gene calls are TRBV9 and TRBJ2-3; tentatively, D is TRBD2 (6 bases). This CDR3 region has 14 residues. Germline values: CDR1 SGDLS, CDR2 YYNGEE. The V end lost 0 bases, the J end lost 6 bases, and 11 bases lay between the germline ends. Here the CDR3 DNA reads TGTGCCAGCAGCGTAGGACTAGTGTTTGATACGCAGTATTTT. Translating gives CASSVGLVFDTQYF.

The chain is built from TRBV7-2 and TRBJ1-2; 8 bases are shared with TRBD1. V lost 5 bases to trimming and J lost 3 bases; unmatched junction nucleotides: 11. CDR1 SGHTA and CDR2 FQGNSA come from the germline V gene. The CDR3 is 16 amino acids. CDR3 amino acids: CASSPDRVSSDYGYTF. CDR3 DNA: TGTGCCAGCAGCCCGGACAGGGTGTCATCGGACTATGGCTACACCTTC. Looking up the rest from reference TRBV7-2 and TRBJ1-2 gives the full variable domain: GAGVSQSPSNKVTEKGKDVELRCDPISGHTALYWYRQSLGQGLEFLIYFQGNSAPDKSGLPSDRFSAERTGGSVSTLTIQRTQQEDSAVYLCASSPDRVSSDYGYTFGSGTRLTVV.

V usage is TRBV7-8 and J usage is TRBJ1-1; D not certain. Germline-derived CDR1 and CDR2 are SGHVS and FQNEAQ. V was shortened by 3 bases and J by 4 bases, with 9 bases between the two germline ends. The CDR3 totals 13 residues. CDR3 nucleotides: TGTGCCAGCAGCTTCATGCCCAGCACTGAAGCTTTCTTT. It yields the protein CASSFMPSTEAFF.

The J gene is TRBJ2-1, the V gene TRBV7-3; D is perhaps TRBD1 (5 bases). The CDR3 is 16 residues long. V gave up 1 base and J gave up 7 bases, with 17 bases separating them. Germline values: CDR1 SGHTA, CDR2 FQGTGA. The CDR3 loop is CASSLIFGQGSNEQFF. The CDR3, as DNA: TGTGCCAGCAGCTTAATCTTCGGGCAGGGTTCGAATGAGCAGTTCTTC.

The rearrangement links TRBV25-1 to TRBJ2-7; 9 bases line up with TRBD1. This CDR3 region has 16 residues. Per the germline V gene, CDR1 is MGHDK and CDR2 is SYGVNS. V trimming: 4 bases; J trimming: 5 bases; junction bases outside the gene matches: 12. The CDR3 region is CASSGDSGQGTDEQYF. As DNA, the CDR3 is TGTGCCAGCAGTGGTGACTCGGGACAGGGAACGGACGAGCAGTACTTC.

The rearrangement uses TRBV12-3 or TRBV12-4 and TRBJ1-5, with 8 bases matching TRBD1. V shed 0 bases, J shed 3 bases, and the junction held 4 bases outside the gene matches. The CDR3 has 16 amino acids. The chain's CDR3 is CASSLAVDRDNQPQHF. Written as DNA, the CDR3 is TGTGCCAGCAGTTTAGCCGTGGACAGGGACAATCAGCCCCAGCATTTT.

The gene calls are TRBV7-9 and TRBJ1-6; D unresolved. Germline-derived CDR1 and CDR2 are SEHNR and FQNEAQ (reference sequence). The CDR3 sequence is 13 residues long. V lost 5 bases and J lost 6, with 8 bases in between. DNA of the CDR3: TGTGCCAGCAGCAGCAGGATTAATTCACCCCTCCACTTT. Its translation: CASSSRINSPLHF.

This clonotype was counted between two and nine times. The chain couples TRBV24-1 to TRBJ1-2, with TRBD1 identical over 7 bases. The junction had 8 bases not matched to a gene; V was cut back by 6 bases and J by 5 bases. The CDR3 contains 14 residues. Germline CDR1 and CDR2: KGHDR and SFDVKD. The CDR3 loop reads CATSSDRPPYGYTF. CDR3 in DNA: TGTGCCACCAGTTCGGACAGGCCTCCTTATGGCTACACCTTC.

This CDR3 reads CASSESQGFGETQYF. CDR3 nucleotide sequence: TGTGCCAGCAGTGAATCCCAGGGATTTGGAGAGACCCAGTACTTC. The V call is TRBV2, the J call TRBJ2-5, with D perhaps matching TRBD1 (5 bases). The CDR3 runs 15 residues. The germline V gene encodes CDR1 SNHLY and CDR2 FYNNEI. V lost 2 bases, J lost 4 bases, and 14 bases lay in between.

This rearrangement joins TRBV5-1 to TRBJ1-1; 11 nucleotides agree with TRBD1. With 6 bases clipped from V and 6 bases from J, the junction kept 4 bases outside the gene matches. The CDR3 loop spans 13 amino acids. CDR1 SGHRS and CDR2 YFSETQ come from the germline V gene. This chain's CDR3 is CASNLGQGAEAFF. CDR3 sequence (DNA): TGCGCCAGCAACCTGGGACAGGGGGCTGAAGCTTTCTTT.

This clonotype was seen only a few times. The gene calls are TRBV30 and TRBJ1-1; perhaps TRBD1 as D (5 bases). The CDR3 is 14 residues long. The germline gives CDR1 GTSNPN, CDR2 SVGIG (reference sequence). Trimming removed 3 bases from V and 6 bases from J, with 17 bases in between. This CDR3 reads CAWRGGRRGSEAFF. The CDR3 nucleotides are TGTGCCTGGAGGGGGGGACGTCGCGGGTCTGAAGCTTTCTTT.

The CDR3 loop is CATSPGGDYGYTF. The CDR3 coding sequence is TGTGCCACTTCGCCGGGGGGAGACTATGGCTACACCTTC. V gene TRBV6-1 combines with J gene TRBJ1-2, with D possibly being TRBD1 (5 bases). The ends were cut back, 10 bases at V and 3 bases at J, with 15 bases in the middle. Germline CDR1 and CDR2: MNHNS and SASEGT. The CDR3 contains 13 residues.